One and the same sample provided the 29 T cell receptor beta chains below, sequenced in a study of Graves' ophthalmopathy and Graves' hyperthyroidism. From RNA, the CDR3 regions of TCR beta chains were amplified and sequenced. The library came from an HTBI-primed first-round RT-PCR and a second-round multiplex PCR. TCRdb processed the multiplex PCR reads anew with MiXCR; each CDR3 protein has one entry. Here the sample spans 740,000 or so distinct CDR3 sequences, 40% being singletons. Sequencing input: peripheral blood. The receptor set was obtained from an adult man with Graves' ophthalmopathy.

This clonotype was observed a handful of times. The rearrangement joins TRBV20-1 to TRBJ1-2; possibly TRBD1 for D (6 bases). V lost 4 bases and J 2 bases, leaving 20 bases between the germline ends. This CDR3 is built from 16 residues. The germline V gene has CDR1 DFQATT and CDR2 SNEGSKA (reference sequence). The CDR3 coding sequence is TGCAGTGCTAATGGGGACGTCGGACAGATCAACTATGGCTACACCTTC. Its protein product is CSANGDVGQINYGYTF.

This chain connects TRBV3-1 to TRBJ1-6; D is possibly TRBD1 (6 bases). The germline V gene has CDR1 LGHDT and CDR2 YNNKEL (reference sequence). V shed 8 bases and J shed 4 bases, with 9 bases lying between them. CDR3 length: 13 amino acids. The DNA of the CDR3 is TGTGCCAGCGGACAGAGGTATAATTCACCCCTCCACTTT. Protein product: CASGQRYNSPLHF.

This clonotype came up many times. The chain joins TRBV2 to TRBJ2-7; D remains unclear. The V gene's germline CDR1 is SNHLY and CDR2 FYNNEI. There are 12 residues in the CDR3. V lost 4 bases to trimming and J lost 4 bases, with 8 bases between them. This CDR3 reads CASSGNLYEQYF. For the CDR3, the DNA is TGTGCCAGCAGTGGGAACTTATACGAGCAGTACTTC.

This clonotype was recorded many times. In DNA form, the CDR3 reads TGTGCCAGCAGCTTAAGCAACGAGCAGTACTTC. It is translated as CASSLSNEQYF. The chain has TRBV7-9 and TRBJ2-7; no clear D. The ends were cut back, 2 bases at V and 5 bases at J, with 4 bases in the middle. CDR3 size: 11 residues. Per the germline V gene, CDR1 is SEHNR and CDR2 is FQNEAQ (reference sequence).

This clonotype was counted at least ten times. The V call is TRBV7-2, the J call TRBJ1-5; D remains ambiguous. Per the germline V gene, CDR1 is SGHTA and CDR2 is FQGNSA. V lost 1 base and J lost 6, with 7 bases in between. The CDR3 sequence is 13 residues long. CDR3 DNA: TGTGCCAGCAGCTTAGGGGTTCGTCAGCCCCAGCATTTT. This gives the protein CASSLGVRQPQHF.

This clonotype was observed many times. This chain links TRBV19 with TRBJ1-1; D remains ambiguous. Germline V CDR1 and CDR2: LNHDA, SQIVND (reference sequence). V was clipped by 2 bases and J by 1 base, with 2 bases between them. The CDR3 spans 12 residues. CDR3 nucleotide sequence: TGTGCCAGTAGTATAAGGAACACTGAAGCTTTCTTT. Translation: CASSIRNTEAFF.

In this sample, this clonotype turned up a few times. The genes are TRBV13 and TRBJ1-5; D not certain. Germline loops: CDR1 PRHDT, CDR2 FYEKMQ (reference sequence). CDR3 length equals 14 residues. Trimming removed 5 bases at V and 5 bases at J, with 13 bases between. The CDR3 region has the DNA TGTGCCAGCAGCCAAGATCTTACGGATCAGCCCCAGCATTTT. It is translated as CASSQDLTDQPQHF.

This clonotype has just a few counts. The chain carries TRBV5-1 and TRBJ2-7, with D maybe TRBD2 (5 bases). This CDR3 has 16 residues. In germline, CDR1 is SGHRS, CDR2 YFSETQ. V was trimmed by 0 bases and J by 1 base, leaving 14 bases between them. CDR3 coding DNA: TGCGCCAGCAGCTTGGGCGTCGGACTCCATTCCTACGAGCAGTACTTC. Translation: CASSLGVGLHSYEQYF.

For this clonotype: At one end, the junction sequence differs from germline, possibly due to a read error. The chain recombines TRBV24-1 with TRBJ1-5, with 9 bases identical to TRBD1. The CDR3 spans 13 residues. Germline V gene sequence: CDR1 KGHDR, CDR2 SFDVKD. CDR3 amino acids: CASSTTGGQPQHF. The CDR3 coding sequence is TGTGCCAGCAGTACCACAGGGGGCCAGCCCCAGCATTTT.

This chain connects TRBV9 to TRBJ1-3, with D uncertain. CDR3 length equals 17 residues. V lost 2 bases, J lost 0 bases, and 15 bases lay in between. Germline loops: CDR1 SGDLS, CDR2 YYNGEE. CDR3 nucleotides: TGTGCCAGCAGCGTGTACGACACCTTCGGCTCTGGAAACACCATATATTTT. Its protein product is CASSVYDTFGSGNTIYF.

This clonotype was observed a few times. The chain employs TRBV6-1 and TRBJ2-2; D call uncertain. CDR1 MNHNS and CDR2 SASEGT come from the germline V gene. CDR3 length: 13 residues. The CDR3 region is CAFRTPNTGELFF. CDR3 bases: TGTGCTTTCAGGACGCCGAACACCGGGGAGCTGTTTTTT.

This clonotype was recorded only once. The chain uses TRBV15 and TRBJ2-1; D may be TRBD2 (5 bases). Trimming took off 0 bases at V and 9 bases at J, with 12 bases between the two ends. This CDR3 comprises 14 residues. Germline V gene lookup returns CDR1 LNHNV and CDR2 YYDKDF (reference sequence). DNA for the CDR3: TGTGCCACCAGCAGAGAGGGTTCCGCGGGTGAGCAGTTCTTC. Amino acid sequence: CATSREGSAGEQFF.

The chain carries TRBV2 and TRBJ1-2; 8 bases match TRBD1. CDR3 length: 14 residues. CDR1 and CDR2 from the germline V gene are SNHLY and FYNNEI. V lost 6 bases to trimming and J lost 3 bases; unmatched junction nucleotides: 6. CDR3 DNA: TGTGCCAGCAGAACGGACAGGGTGGACTATGGCTACACCTTC. The encoded protein is CASRTDRVDYGYTF.

The rearrangement links TRBV6-5 to TRBJ2-7, with 7 nucleotides matching TRBD1. This CDR3 comprises 14 residues. Germline CDR1 is MNHEY and CDR2 is SVGAGI. V was pared by 7 bases and J by 4 bases, with 10 bases of the junction left unmatched. The DNA for the CDR3 is TGTGCCAGCACCAGGACAGGATCGGGATACGAGCAGTACTTC. Amino acid sequence: CASTRTGSGYEQYF.

This clonotype has just a few counts. The chain links TRBV7-6 to TRBJ2-5; 9 bases are shared with TRBD2. The V gene's germline CDR1 is SGHVS and CDR2 FNYEAQ. Germline trimming cut 5 bases from V and 5 bases from J; bases unmatched to any gene: 18. The CDR3 covers 18 residues. This chain's CDR3 is CASSQERRLVAGEETQYF. CDR3 coding DNA: TGTGCCAGCAGCCAAGAGAGGAGGTTGGTAGCGGGAGAGGAGACCCAGTACTTC.

The chain couples TRBV20-1 to TRBJ1-1, with D possibly TRBD1 on 6 matching bases. V was cut by 4 bases and J by 0 bases, with 15 bases left in between. Germline V gene sequence: CDR1 DFQATT, CDR2 SNEGSKA (reference sequence). The CDR3 has 15 amino acids. The CDR3 DNA reads TGCAGTGCTAAGGACAGAATAACTATGAACACTGAAGCTTTCTTT. Translation gives CSAKDRITMNTEAFF.

The chain recombines TRBV9 with TRBJ2-6; 8 nucleotides agree with TRBD2. The CDR3 spans 18 residues. J gave up 0 bases and V 4 bases, and 9 bases lay outside the gene matches. Germline CDR1 is SGDLS and CDR2 is YYNGEE. The CDR3 DNA is TGTGCCAGCAGCCGGGGGGGAGGGACAAGCTCTGGGGCCAACGTCCTGACTTTC. It translates to CASSRGGGTSSGANVLTF.

The CDR3 sequence is CATSDPRSGGPGELFF. The CDR3, as DNA: TGTGCCACCAGTGACCCTAGGAGCGGGGGGCCCGGGGAGCTGTTTTTT. The V call is TRBV24-1, the J call TRBJ2-2; 9 bases are shared with TRBD2. Germline trimming cut 4 bases from V and 6 bases from J; bases unmatched to any gene: 8. Germline assignment: CDR1 KGHDR and CDR2 SFDVKD. The CDR3 extends over 16 amino acids.

Worth noting for this clonotype: A read error may be the cause here, since a much bigger clone is one base away. The rearrangement links TRBV10-3 to TRBJ2-2; TRBD2 aligns across 13 bases. The CDR3 has 18 residues. Germline values: CDR1 ENHRY, CDR2 SYGVKD. The V segment lost 3 bases and the J segment 0 bases; nucleotides outside the gene matches: 4. This chain's CDR3 is CAISDGLAGAANTGELFF. DNA of the CDR3: TGTGCCATCAGTGATGGACTAGCGGGAGCTGCGAACACCGGGGAGCTGTTTTTT.

There are many counts of this clonotype. The chain employs TRBV7-2 and TRBJ2-7; D is possibly TRBD1 (6 bases). This CDR3 comprises 12 residues. The V end was cut by 5 bases, the J end by 3 bases, with 8 bases between. The germline V gene has CDR1 SGHTA and CDR2 FQGNSA. The CDR3 bases are TGTGCCAGCAGCGGGGGCCTCTACGAGCAGTACTTC. Translating it yields CASSGGLYEQYF.

This clonotype has a handful of counts. The genes are TRBV5-1 and TRBJ2-5, with a possible D match to TRBD1 (5 bases). The CDR3 has 16 amino acids. Germline V gene lookup returns CDR1 SGHRS and CDR2 YFSETQ. Trimming took off 0 bases at V and 4 bases at J, with 16 bases between the two ends. The CDR3 coding sequence is TGCGCCAGCAGCTTGGGACAGCCTCTTTCGGTAGAGACCCAGTACTTC. This gives the protein CASSLGQPLSVETQYF.

This clonotype was seen many times. V and J are TRBV6-6 and TRBJ1-6; TRBD1 agrees at 8 bases. The CDR3 is 14 residues long. Germline V CDR1 and CDR2: MNHNY, SVGAGI (reference sequence). Trimming removed 2 bases from V and 13 bases from J; junction bases left unmatched: 7. The CDR3 DNA reads TGTGCCAGCAGTTACGGACAGGGAGGGTCGCCCCTCCACTTT. Protein sequence: CASSYGQGGSPLHF.

This clonotype was observed a handful of times. The chain has TRBV6-4 and TRBJ1-2; TRBD1 aligns across 7 bases. The CDR3 sequence is 14 residues long. The germline V gene encodes CDR1 MRHNA and CDR2 SNTAGT. Germline trimming cut 7 bases from V and 8 bases from J; bases unmatched to any gene: 13. The CDR3 nucleotides read TGTGCCAGCACCAACGGTCTAGGGGGCGACGGCTACACCTTC. Its translation: CASTNGLGGDGYTF.

This clonotype was found a few times. The chain combines TRBV10-3 with TRBJ2-7, with 14 nucleotides matching TRBD2. CDR3 length: 16 residues. The V gene end was trimmed by 2 bases and the J gene end by 2 bases; junction bases not matched to a gene: 2. Germline lookup yields CDR1 ENHRY and CDR2 SYGVKD. The CDR3 region has the DNA TGTGCCATCAGTGAGCGGGGACTAGCGGGGGCCTACGAGCAGTACTTC. Its protein is CAISERGLAGAYEQYF.

Worth noting for this clonotype: A read error may be the cause here, since a much bigger clone is one base away. The V and J genes are TRBV20-1 and TRBJ2-7, with D possibly matching TRBD2 (5 bases). The germline V gene has CDR1 DFQATT and CDR2 SNEGSKA (reference sequence). The CDR3 covers 12 residues. V shed 2 bases and J shed 2 bases, with 7 bases lying between them. The CDR3 reads CSARYGAYEQYF. The CDR3 DNA sequence: TGCAGTGCTAGATACGGGGCCTACGAGCAGTACTTC.

This clonotype was found many times. J is TRBJ2-7 and V is TRBV7-2; 8 bases are shared with TRBD1. J was trimmed by 2 bases and V by 10 bases; bases with no gene match: 10. There are 14 residues in the CDR3. Germline CDR1 reads SGHTA; CDR2 reads FQGNSA. The CDR3 loop reads CATKKSDRAYEQYF. CDR3 DNA: TGTGCCACCAAGAAATCGGACAGGGCCTACGAGCAGTACTTC.

This clonotype was detected ten times or more. This chain uses TRBV2 with TRBJ1-6; D not certain. Germline lookup yields CDR1 SNHLY and CDR2 FYNNEI. V shed 8 bases and J shed 4 bases, with 9 bases lying between them. The CDR3 has 13 residues. The CDR3 DNA sequence: TGTGCCAGCGTCCGGGGATATAATTCACCCCTCCACTTT. Its translation: CASVRGYNSPLHF.

This clonotype was recorded a few times. The chain is built from TRBV2 and TRBJ1-1; TRBD1 matches at 9 bases. The CDR3 runs 11 residues. Germline CDR1 reads SNHLY; CDR2 reads FYNNEI. Germline trimming cut 6 bases from V and 11 bases from J; bases unmatched to any gene: 4. Written as DNA, the CDR3 is TGTGCCAGCAGCTCCGGACAGGGGGCTTTCTTT. This sequence encodes CASSSGQGAFF.

On this clonotype: A junction end diverges from the germline sequence, so it may reflect a read error. The CDR3 coding sequence is TGCGCCAGCAGCCAACTTTCGGGGGGGGCGAACACTGAAGCTTTCTTT. Its protein is CASSQLSGGANTEAFF. The rearrangement joins TRBV5-6 to TRBJ1-1; D perhaps matches TRBD1 (6 bases). The CDR3 has 16 residues. Germline V CDR1 and CDR2: SGHDT, YYEEEE.